The 10 T cell receptor beta chains below come from one sample, sequenced in a study of patients and donors after allogeneic stem cell transplantation (dated by TCRdb to the early 2020s). Library preparation employed RT-PCR. The data were produced on a NextSeq 550. TCRdb reprocessing: public reads trimmed at Q25 with fastp, clones called with MiXCR, in-frame beta chains kept. Here each entry gathers all rows of one CDR3 protein and keeps the most common genes and DNA. The sample table contains about a million distinct CDR3 sequences; only one count was recorded for about a sixth of them. The ten top clones hold 5% to 7.5% of the sample. Input material: blood, either unsorted or a sorted T cell fraction (not recorded which). These receptors all stem from a human donor who was either an allogeneic HSCT recipient or a stem cell or donor lymphocyte infusion donor (not recorded which). It is not recorded whose cells these are; they may come from a transplant donor.

The V gene is TRBV20-1, the J gene TRBJ2-5, with D possibly matching TRBD1 (6 bases). The CDR3 length is 15 residues. Trimming shortened V by 2 bases and J by 2 bases, and 15 bases separated the two germline ends. CDR1 is DFQATT and CDR2 is SNEGSKA in the germline V gene (reference sequence). The CDR3 DNA sequence: TGCAGTGCTAGATCCCCCGGGACACATCAAGAGACCCAGTACTTC. Translating it yields CSARSPGTHQETQYF.

The V and J genes are TRBV30 and TRBJ2-5, with TRBD2 identical over 7 bases. The V gene end was trimmed by 3 bases and the J gene end by 3 bases; junction bases not matched to a gene: 7. The CDR3 spans 14 residues. Germline CDR1 reads GTSNPN; CDR2 reads SVGIG (reference sequence). CDR3 amino acids: CAWRITAGKETQYF. CDR3 nucleotides: TGTGCCTGGAGGATTACAGCGGGAAAAGAGACCCAGTACTTC.

The J gene is TRBJ1-5, the V gene TRBV12-3 or TRBV12-4; TRBD1 might be the D (6 bases). This CDR3 comprises 14 residues. The V and J ends lost 6 bases and 6 bases respectively, with 15 bases between them. DNA of the CDR3: TGTGCCAGCAGCCCCGACAGGCCGGGTCAGCCCCAGCATTTT. This gives the protein CASSPDRPGQPQHF.

The chain combines TRBV18 with TRBJ1-2; 9 bases line up with TRBD1. CDR1 is KGHSH and CDR2 is LQKENI in the germline V gene. The CDR3 is 16 residues long. The V gene end was trimmed by 6 bases and the J gene end by 4 bases; junction bases not matched to a gene: 12. DNA of the CDR3: TGTGCCAGCTCGCTATCCCGGGACAGGGACATCTATGGCTACACCTTC. This encodes CASSLSRDRDIYGYTF.

This clonotype was observed a handful of times. The V call is TRBV15, the J call TRBJ2-1; 9 bases fit TRBD1. CDR1 and CDR2 from the germline V gene are LNHNV and YYDKDF (reference sequence). The CDR3 is made up of 17 amino acids. The junction had 12 bases not matched to a gene; V was cut back by 4 bases and J by 5 bases. The CDR3 sequence is CATSTRSTGGTHNEQFF. The CDR3 nucleotides are TGTGCCACCAGCACAAGATCGACAGGGGGGACTCACAATGAGCAGTTCTTC.

The chain carries TRBV20-1 and TRBJ1-2; weak D call: TRBD1 (6 bases). V was shortened by 6 bases and J by 2 bases, with 13 bases between the two germline ends. The CDR3 is made up of 13 amino acids. The germline gives CDR1 DFQATT, CDR2 SNEGSKA (reference sequence). The CDR3 loop is CSASPGTNYGYTF. DNA of the CDR3: TGCAGTGCCTCCCCCGGGACAAACTATGGCTACACCTTC.

This clonotype appeared a few times. The chain recombines TRBV9 with TRBJ1-4; D gene unclear. V was cut by 0 bases and J by 0 bases, with 6 bases left in between. The CDR3 sequence is 15 residues long. Germline V lookup: CDR1 SGDLS, CDR2 YYNGEE. CDR3 sequence: CASSVGYSTNEKLFF. The CDR3 bases are TGTGCCAGCAGCGTAGGTTATTCAACTAATGAAAAACTGTTTTTT.

J is TRBJ2-1 and V is TRBV24-1; weak D call: TRBD1 (7 bases). In germline, CDR1 is KGHDR, CDR2 SFDVKD. There are 17 residues in the CDR3. Trimming pared 3 bases from V and 8 bases from J, leaving 22 bases between. This CDR3 is CATSDVPGQVGEDEQFF. The CDR3 bases are TGTGCCACCAGTGATGTGCCCGGACAGGTTGGGGAGGATGAGCAGTTCTTC.

The gene calls are TRBV7-2 and TRBJ1-5; a possible D gene is TRBD1 (6 bases). From germline, CDR1 is SGHTA and CDR2 FQGNSA. The CDR3 has 17 amino acids. Trimming removed 2 bases from V and 1 base from J, with 15 bases in between. CDR3 nucleotide sequence: TGTGCCAGCAGCTTAACCTACACAGGGCAAAGCAATCAGCCCCAGCATTTT. Its translation is CASSLTYTGQSNQPQHF.

This clonotype has ten or more counts. The chain links TRBV29-1 to TRBJ1-2; D may be TRBD1 (6 bases). Trimming removed 1 base at V and 8 bases at J, with 11 bases between. This CDR3 contains 12 residues. Germline assignment: CDR1 SQVTM and CDR2 ANQGSEA. The CDR3 sequence: CSVEGTANGYTF. The CDR3, as DNA: TGCAGCGTTGAAGGGACAGCAAACGGCTACACCTTC.